The text below deals with one T cell receptor beta chain. The sample belongs to a study of blood T cell repertoires in COVID-19. Whole-study context: Specimens from acute and convalescent COVID-19 originated in the United States, Italy and Spain.

How the authors handled the data: Amplification from reference gene primers served as the basis for estimated nucleated cell counts. TCRdb's copy holds only in-frame clones and misses some; the assay was immunoSEQ multiplex PCR. D and trimming were read from the DNA, whereas the V and J calls and clone size are those reported in that table. The table has approximately 170,000 clones, over 90% seen once; the top ten hold roughly 2.1%. This clonotype was sampled from a woman aged 60-75 years with COVID-19, enrolled during active disease. What was sequenced was peripheral blood.

This CDR3 is CASSRGTENEKLFF. In DNA form, the CDR3 reads TGTGCCAGCAGCCGCGGGACAGAGAATGAAAAACTGTTTTTT. The rearrangement links TRBV6-6 to TRBJ1-4, with 7 bases identical to TRBD1. The CDR3 sequence is 14 residues long. CDR1 and CDR2 from the germline V gene are MNHNY and SVGAGI (reference sequence). Germline trimming cut 6 bases from V and 5 bases from J; bases unmatched to any gene: 6.